This T cell receptor beta chain comes out of a study of CD8 T cells in Susac syndrome. Study overall: When their blood was taken, patients with Susac syndrome were therapy-naive, taking corticosteroids, or taking intravenous immunoglobulin alone.

Fulfillment of recently defined diagnostic criteria for definite or probable disease was shown by the patients with Susac syndrome. TEMRA cells were FACS-enriched, unlike CD8+ and CD4+ T cells, which were negatively isolated. CDR1 is SGHNT and CDR2 is YYREEE in the germline V gene (reference sequence). CDR3 size: 15 residues. Trimming took 5 bases from V and 6 from J; bases not matched to a gene: 10. When the RNA was reverse transcribed, random hexamers were used with an input of about 0.5 to 1 ug. The amplification used immunoSEQ multiplex PCR on TCR beta CDR3; it spanned 54 Vbeta and 13 Jbeta. Using its own MiXCR run on the immunoSEQ multiplex PCR reads, TCRdb lists one record per CDR3 protein. The sample contains tens of thousands of distinct CDR3 sequences, 93% of which appear only once.

The chain combines TRBV5-4 with TRBJ2-2, with 7 bases matching TRBD2. This TCR was sampled from a human donor with Susac syndrome. What was sequenced was CD4+ T cells from PBMCs. The CDR3 coding sequence is TGTGCCAGCAGTGTAGGGACTACCGTGGCCGGGGAGCTGTTTTTT. As protein: CASSVGTTVAGELFF.